A selection of T cell receptor beta chains follows, all from one sample in a study of vaccination and CD4 T cells after COVID-19. TCRdb recomputed calls from the PCR reads with MiXCR, one row per CDR3 protein. The sample lists 15,000 to 20,000 distinct CDR3 sequences, about 44% occurring once. Their antigens remain unidentified. Source: CD4+ T cells from blood, cultured in vitro, taken before SARS-CoV-2 vaccination. All receptors come from a human donor who received a COVID-19 vaccine. The CDR3 runs from the conserved cysteine through the conserved F or W. Each record gives: V gene, D gene, clone size, J gene, CDR3 protein, CDR3 DNA. A D gene is named only where the DNA matches it firmly. Not all rows give a size; the values are once, few, many and, for expanded clones, a class.

V gene: TRBV6-1
D gene: TRBD1
clone size: few
J gene: TRBJ1-5
CDR3 protein: CASKSDRDGIEHF
CDR3 DNA: TGTGCCAGCAAAAGTGACAGGGATGGGATCGAGCATTTT

V gene: TRBV7-9
D gene: TRBD2
clone size: -
J gene: TRBJ2-1
CDR3 protein: CASSRTRVSYNEQFF
CDR3 DNA: TGTGCCAGCAGCCGGACTAGGGTTAGCTACAATGAGCAGTTCTTC

V gene: TRBV10-3
D gene: -
clone size: -
J gene: TRBJ1-1
CDR3 protein: CAISPQVGGAFF
CDR3 DNA: TGTGCCATCAGCCCCCAAGTGGGAGGAGCTTTCTTT

V gene: TRBV19
D gene: -
clone size: -
J gene: TRBJ1-5
CDR3 protein: CASIPSGFQTNQPQHF
CDR3 DNA: TGTGCCAGCATTCCATCAGGGTTCCAGACAAATCAGCCCCAGCATTTT

V gene: TRBV15
D gene: TRBD1
clone size: -
J gene: TRBJ1-6
CDR3 protein: CATSSPGGRNIGSPLHF
CDR3 DNA: TGTGCCACCAGCAGTCCAGGGGGCCGAAACATTGGTTCACCCCTCCACTTT

V gene: TRBV5-1
D gene: TRBD2
clone size: -
J gene: TRBJ2-3
CDR3 protein: CASSAGTSIDTQYF
CDR3 DNA: TGCGCCAGCAGCGCGGGGACTAGCATTGATACGCAGTATTTT

V gene: TRBV6-1
D gene: TRBD1
clone size: few
J gene: TRBJ1-2
CDR3 protein: CASSGGQGEGYTF
CDR3 DNA: TGTGCCAGCTCCGGCGGACAGGGTGAAGGCTACACCTTC

V gene: TRBV6-5
D gene: TRBD1
clone size: -
J gene: TRBJ2-1
CDR3 protein: CASSSIEPGQEFYNEQFF
CDR3 DNA: TGTGCCAGCAGTTCCATTGAACCCGGACAGGAATTCTACAATGAGCAGTTCTTC

V gene: TRBV5-8
D gene: -
clone size: -
J gene: TRBJ2-4
CDR3 protein: CASSPLQASKNIQYF
CDR3 DNA: TGTGCCAGCAGCCCCTTGCAGGCATCCAAAAACATTCAGTACTTC

V gene: TRBV30
D gene: -
clone size: -
J gene: TRBJ2-5
CDR3 protein: CAWELGQETQYF
CDR3 DNA: TGTGCCTGGGAATTAGGGCAAGAGACCCAGTACTTC

V gene: TRBV19
D gene: -
clone size: -
J gene: TRBJ1-5
CDR3 protein: CASSIPYRERSNQPQHF
CDR3 DNA: TGTGCCAGTAGTATCCCCTACAGGGAGCGGAGCAATCAGCCCCAGCATTTT

V gene: TRBV5-1
D gene: TRBD2
clone size: -
J gene: TRBJ2-5
CDR3 protein: CASSLTGASGGSETQYF
CDR3 DNA: TGCGCCAGCAGCTTGACCGGGGCTAGCGGGGGTTCAGAGACCCAGTACTTC

V gene: TRBV20-1
D gene: -
clone size: -
J gene: TRBJ1-6
CDR3 protein: CSANLSPSNNSPLHF
CDR3 DNA: TGCAGTGCTAATCTCAGCCCCTCAAATAATTCACCCCTCCACTTT

V gene: TRBV30
D gene: -
clone size: once
J gene: TRBJ1-6
CDR3 protein: CAWSEGIQGSPLHF
CDR3 DNA: TGTGCCTGGAGTGAGGGGATCCAGGGTTCACCCCTCCACTTT

V gene: TRBV7-6
D gene: -
clone size: few
J gene: TRBJ2-3
CDR3 protein: CASSSNRAWDTDTQYF
CDR3 DNA: TGTGCCAGCAGCTCCAACAGGGCATGGGACACAGATACGCAGTATTTT

V gene: TRBV5-1
D gene: -
clone size: -
J gene: TRBJ2-7
CDR3 protein: CASSLSLAGAGSYEQYF
CDR3 DNA: TGCGCCAGCAGCTTGTCCCTTGCGGGGGCGGGGTCCTACGAGCAGTACTTC

V gene: TRBV5-6
D gene: -
clone size: -
J gene: TRBJ2-7
CDR3 protein: CASSFRTDALFVQYF
CDR3 DNA: TGTGCCAGCAGCTTTAGGACTGACGCCCTTTTCGTGCAGTACTTC

V gene: TRBV24-1
D gene: -
clone size: once
J gene: TRBJ2-1
CDR3 protein: CATSDGRTVSNEQFF
CDR3 DNA: TGTGCCACCAGTGATGGACGGACAGTTAGCAATGAGCAGTTCTTC

V gene: TRBV20-1
D gene: -
clone size: few
J gene: TRBJ1-5
CDR3 protein: CSARGTVDQPQHF
CDR3 DNA: TGCAGTGCTAGGGGAACAGTCGATCAGCCCCAGCATTTT

V gene: TRBV6-5
D gene: -
clone size: -
J gene: TRBJ1-4
CDR3 protein: CASRDSGGEKLFF
CDR3 DNA: TGTGCCAGCAGAGACTCGGGCGGTGAAAAACTGTTTTTT

V gene: TRBV7-9
D gene: -
clone size: -
J gene: TRBJ2-5
CDR3 protein: CASKGQETQYF
CDR3 DNA: TGTGCCAGCAAGGGGCAAGAGACCCAGTACTTC

V gene: TRBV24-1
D gene: -
clone size: -
J gene: TRBJ1-2
CDR3 protein: CATSDRDTEGYTF
CDR3 DNA: TGTGCCACCAGTGACCGGGACACGGAGGGCTACACCTTC

V gene: TRBV5-8
D gene: -
clone size: -
J gene: TRBJ2-3
CDR3 protein: CASSPEADTQYF
CDR3 DNA: TGTGCCAGCAGCCCGGAAGCGGATACGCAGTATTTT

V gene: TRBV7-2
D gene: -
clone size: -
J gene: TRBJ2-1
CDR3 protein: CASSLVASTYNEQFF
CDR3 DNA: TGTGCCAGCAGCTTAGTCGCTAGTACCTACAATGAGCAGTTCTTC

V gene: TRBV20-1
D gene: -
clone size: few
J gene: TRBJ2-7
CDR3 protein: CSARPARLSYEQYF
CDR3 DNA: TGCAGTGCTAGACCCGCCAGGTTATCCTACGAGCAGTACTTC

V gene: TRBV9
D gene: TRBD1
clone size: -
J gene: TRBJ1-2
CDR3 protein: CASSAGSRGGGYTF
CDR3 DNA: TGTGCCAGCAGCGCGGGATCCAGGGGGGGTGGCTACACCTTC

V gene: TRBV19
D gene: -
clone size: few
J gene: TRBJ1-1
CDR3 protein: CASSIGGLNTEAFF
CDR3 DNA: TGTGCCAGTAGTATAGGCGGTCTGAACACTGAAGCTTTCTTT

V gene: TRBV6-1
D gene: -
clone size: few
J gene: TRBJ2-4
CDR3 protein: CASSPRDRGGPKNIQYF
CDR3 DNA: TGTGCCAGCAGTCCCCGGGACAGAGGAGGGCCCAAAAACATTCAGTACTTC